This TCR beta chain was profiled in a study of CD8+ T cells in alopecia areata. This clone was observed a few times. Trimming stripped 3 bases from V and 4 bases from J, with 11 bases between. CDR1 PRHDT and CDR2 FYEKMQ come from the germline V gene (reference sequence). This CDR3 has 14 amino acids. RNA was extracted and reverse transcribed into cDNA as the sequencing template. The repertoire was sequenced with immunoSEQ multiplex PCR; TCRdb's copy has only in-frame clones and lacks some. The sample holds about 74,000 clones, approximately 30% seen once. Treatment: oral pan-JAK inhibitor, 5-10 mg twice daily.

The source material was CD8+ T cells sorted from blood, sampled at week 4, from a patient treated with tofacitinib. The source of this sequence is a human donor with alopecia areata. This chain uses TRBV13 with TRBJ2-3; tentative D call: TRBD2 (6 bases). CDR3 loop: CASSLDTGADTQYF. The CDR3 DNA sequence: TGTGCCAGCAGCTTGGATACGGGAGCAGATACGCAGTATTTT.